A selection of T cell receptor beta chains follows, all from one sample in a study of long-term antiretroviral therapy in people with HIV. TCRdb keeps only in-frame clones here, not all; method: immunoSEQ multiplex PCR. The data show under 30,000 clones, more than 65% seen once. The specimen comprised unsorted PBMCs, sampled 1.1 years before starting antiretroviral therapy. These receptors were taken from a woman aged 25 to 39 with HIV. Each CDR3 is given with its conserved first and last residue. Fields, in order: clone size, D gene, J gene, V gene, CDR3 DNA, CDR3 protein. D genes are given only for firm matches. Size is stated for part of the rows, as once, few or many counts, or as a class when the clone is expanded.

clone size: NA; D gene: NA; J gene: TRBJ1-3; V gene: TRBV6-5; CDR3 DNA: TGTGCCAGCAGAACCAGAGGGCCCTCTGGAAACACCATATATTTT; CDR3 protein: CASRTRGPSGNTIYF
clone size: NA; D gene: NA; J gene: TRBJ2-2; V gene: TRBV2; CDR3 DNA: TGTGCCTATCTCGACCGTCTCACCGGGGAGCTGTTTTTT; CDR3 protein: CAYLDRLTGELFF
clone size: NA; D gene: NA; J gene: TRBJ2-7; V gene: TRBV6-1; CDR3 DNA: TGTGCCAGCAGTGAAGCGCGGGGACCCTCAAGCTCCTACGAGCAGTACTTC; CDR3 protein: CASSEARGPSSSYEQYF
clone size: NA; D gene: NA; J gene: TRBJ1-5; V gene: TRBV6-1; CDR3 DNA: TGTGCCAGCAGTGAGTCCCAGGGTCGTCAGCCCCAGCATTTT; CDR3 protein: CASSESQGRQPQHF
clone size: NA; D gene: NA; J gene: TRBJ2-7; V gene: TRBV19; CDR3 DNA: TGTGCCAGTAGTAAACAGGAATCCTACGAGCAGTACTTC; CDR3 protein: CASSKQESYEQYF
clone size: NA; D gene: NA; J gene: TRBJ1-2; V gene: TRBV6-5; CDR3 DNA: TGTGCCAGCAGTTACTTCAGAGCTAACTATGGCTACACCTTC; CDR3 protein: CASSYFRANYGYTF
clone size: few; D gene: TRBD1; J gene: TRBJ2-1; V gene: TRBV19; CDR3 DNA: TGTGCCAGTAGTTCCGGGACAGGGGTAGGAGAGCAGTTCTTC; CDR3 protein: CASSSGTGVGEQFF
clone size: NA; D gene: TRBD1; J gene: TRBJ1-5; V gene: TRBV7-9; CDR3 DNA: TGTGCCAGCAGCTTAGAGTCAGGGGGAAGCAATCAGCCCCAGCATTTT; CDR3 protein: CASSLESGGSNQPQHF
clone size: medium-sized; D gene: TRBD1; J gene: TRBJ1-2; V gene: TRBV29-1; CDR3 DNA: TGCAGCGTTGGACAGGGGCCAGCTTTGCCCCATGGCTACACCTTC; CDR3 protein: CSVGQGPALPHGYTF
clone size: NA; D gene: NA; J gene: TRBJ2-5; V gene: TRBV5-4; CDR3 DNA: TGTGCCAGCAGCCCGATTCACCGGGAAGAGACCCAGTACTTC; CDR3 protein: CASSPIHREETQYF
clone size: once; D gene: NA; J gene: TRBJ1-2; V gene: TRBV5-1; CDR3 DNA: TGCGCCAGCAGCTTGGGGGCGCAGTATGGCTACACCTTC; CDR3 protein: CASSLGAQYGYTF
clone size: NA; D gene: NA; J gene: TRBJ1-1; V gene: TRBV20-1; CDR3 DNA: TGCAGTGCTCTCAGGGTCACTGAAGCTTTCTTT; CDR3 protein: CSALRVTEAFF
clone size: NA; D gene: NA; J gene: TRBJ2-6; V gene: TRBV4-1; CDR3 DNA: TGCGCCAGCAGCGCCCCACTCCAGCTCTCTGGGGCCAACGTCCTGACTTTC; CDR3 protein: CASSAPLQLSGANVLTF
clone size: NA; D gene: TRBD2; J gene: TRBJ2-5; V gene: TRBV7-2; CDR3 DNA: TGTGCCAGCAGCTTCGAGTGGGAGGGAAGGGAGACCCAGTACTTC; CDR3 protein: CASSFEWEGRETQYF
clone size: NA; D gene: TRBD2; J gene: TRBJ2-2; V gene: TRBV5-1; CDR3 DNA: TGCGCCAGCAGAGTAATAGCGGGGGGGCTGAACACCGGGGAGCTGTTTTTT; CDR3 protein: CASRVIAGGLNTGELFF
clone size: NA; D gene: TRBD1; J gene: TRBJ2-7; V gene: TRBV14; CDR3 DNA: TGTGCCAGCAGTCAGACAGGGGGTTATGGTGAGCAGTACTTC; CDR3 protein: CASSQTGGYGEQYF
clone size: NA; D gene: TRBD1; J gene: TRBJ1-6; V gene: TRBV7-8; CDR3 DNA: TGTGCCAGCAGCTTAAGGTCAGGGGGCGACCATAATTCACCCCTCCACTTT; CDR3 protein: CASSLRSGGDHNSPLHF
clone size: NA; D gene: NA; J gene: TRBJ1-2; V gene: TRBV27; CDR3 DNA: TGTGCCAGCAGTTTCCGACAGAACTATGGCTACACCTTC; CDR3 protein: CASSFRQNYGYTF
clone size: NA; D gene: TRBD1; J gene: TRBJ1-1; V gene: TRBV6-1; CDR3 DNA: TGTGCCAGCGAGGGTGGGGGGACAGGTGACACTGAAGCTTTCTTT; CDR3 protein: CASEGGGTGDTEAFF
clone size: NA; D gene: TRBD2; J gene: TRBJ2-5; V gene: TRBV2; CDR3 DNA: TGTGCCACCCTAGGCACTAGCGGGGGGCAAGAGACCCAGTACTTC; CDR3 protein: CATLGTSGGQETQYF
clone size: NA; D gene: TRBD1; J gene: TRBJ1-2; V gene: TRBV30; CDR3 DNA: TGTGCCTGGAAGAGGTCGTCGCTAAGGACCGGGACAGGAGGCTACACCTTC; CDR3 protein: CAWKRSSLRTGTGGYTF
clone size: NA; D gene: NA; J gene: TRBJ2-2; V gene: TRBV30; CDR3 DNA: TGTGCCTGGAGATCGGAGACCGGGGAGCTGTTTTTT; CDR3 protein: CAWRSETGELFF
clone size: NA; D gene: NA; J gene: TRBJ1-2; V gene: TRBV19; CDR3 DNA: TGTGCCAGTAGTGAGACCTCAACTGGTGGCTACACCTTC; CDR3 protein: CASSETSTGGYTF
clone size: NA; D gene: NA; J gene: TRBJ2-6; V gene: TRBV11-2; CDR3 DNA: TGTGCCAGCAGCTTAGATTACTCTGGGGCCAACGTCCTGACTTTC; CDR3 protein: CASSLDYSGANVLTF
clone size: NA; D gene: TRBD1; J gene: TRBJ2-1; V gene: TRBV5-1; CDR3 DNA: TGCGCCAGCACAACCGGGACAGGGGGCTACAATGAGCAGTTCTTC; CDR3 protein: CASTTGTGGYNEQFF
clone size: once; D gene: TRBD1; J gene: TRBJ1-2; V gene: TRBV4-2; CDR3 DNA: TGTGCCAGCAGCCAAGAAACAGGGGAAGGTAATGGCTACACCTTC; CDR3 protein: CASSQETGEGNGYTF
clone size: NA; D gene: TRBD1; J gene: TRBJ1-3; V gene: TRBV5-1; CDR3 DNA: TGCGCCAGCAGCCCGGGACAGGGGGCGCTTGGAAACACCATATATTTT; CDR3 protein: CASSPGQGALGNTIYF
clone size: NA; D gene: NA; J gene: TRBJ1-1; V gene: TRBV6-5; CDR3 DNA: TGTGCCAGCAGTTGGGGTACTGTAGCTTTCTTT; CDR3 protein: CASSWGTVAFF
clone size: NA; D gene: NA; J gene: TRBJ2-6; V gene: TRBV2; CDR3 DNA: TGTGCCAGCAGGTTTACCGGCTCTGGGGCCAACGTCCTGACTTTC; CDR3 protein: CASRFTGSGANVLTF
clone size: NA; D gene: NA; J gene: TRBJ1-1; V gene: TRBV6-5; CDR3 DNA: TGTGCCAGCAGTGGAGGGCCGAACACTGAAGCTTTCTTT; CDR3 protein: CASSGGPNTEAFF
clone size: NA; D gene: NA; J gene: TRBJ1-1; V gene: TRBV27; CDR3 DNA: TGTGCCAGCAGGATGGGCGGCACTGAAGCTTTCTTT; CDR3 protein: CASRMGGTEAFF
clone size: few; D gene: NA; J gene: TRBJ2-7; V gene: TRBV6-6; CDR3 DNA: TGTGCCAGCAGTTACAGGGATTCCGGCTACGAGCAGTACTTC; CDR3 protein: CASSYRDSGYEQYF
clone size: few; D gene: NA; J gene: TRBJ1-3; V gene: TRBV5-1; CDR3 DNA: TGCGCCAGCAGCTTGGAGGGACTTGGAAACACCATATATTTT; CDR3 protein: CASSLEGLGNTIYF
clone size: NA; D gene: NA; J gene: TRBJ1-3; V gene: TRBV2; CDR3 DNA: TGTGCCAGCACTTATGCTGGAAACACCATATATTTT; CDR3 protein: CASTYAGNTIYF
clone size: NA; D gene: NA; J gene: TRBJ1-2; V gene: TRBV19; CDR3 DNA: TGTGCCAGTAGTATAGATGCAATTACACAGGGATCTGGCTACACCTTC; CDR3 protein: CASSIDAITQGSGYTF
clone size: NA; D gene: NA; J gene: TRBJ1-4; V gene: TRBV5-6; CDR3 DNA: TGTGCCAGCACGCGAATGGGGTATATAGATCTGTTTTTT; CDR3 protein: CASTRMGYIDLFF
clone size: few; D gene: NA; J gene: TRBJ2-7; V gene: TRBV28; CDR3 DNA: TGTGCCAGCAAGCAGGTGCACGTCTACGAGCAGTACTTC; CDR3 protein: CASKQVHVYEQYF
clone size: NA; D gene: TRBD1; J gene: TRBJ1-4; V gene: TRBV29-1; CDR3 DNA: TGCAGCGTTGTAGTGACAGGGATTAATGAAAAACTGTTTTTT; CDR3 protein: CSVVVTGINEKLFF
clone size: few; D gene: NA; J gene: TRBJ2-2; V gene: TRBV27; CDR3 DNA: TGTGCCAGCAGTGGAAATACCGGGGAGCTGTTTTTT; CDR3 protein: CASSGNTGELFF
clone size: NA; D gene: TRBD1; J gene: TRBJ1-2; V gene: TRBV5-5; CDR3 DNA: TGTGCCAGCAGCCAGAGACAGGGGTCGCAGGGGTATGGCTACACCTTC; CDR3 protein: CASSQRQGSQGYGYTF
clone size: NA; D gene: NA; J gene: TRBJ1-2; V gene: TRBV29-1; CDR3 DNA: TGCAGCGTTATTGACAACTATGGCTACACCTTC; CDR3 protein: CSVIDNYGYTF
clone size: NA; D gene: NA; J gene: TRBJ1-2; V gene: TRBV6-1; CDR3 DNA: TGTGCCAGCCTGGAAACAAACTATGGCTACACCTTC; CDR3 protein: CASLETNYGYTF
clone size: NA; D gene: NA; J gene: TRBJ1-2; V gene: TRBV18; CDR3 DNA: TGTGCCAGCTCACCACTAGAGTCTAACTATGGCTACACCTTC; CDR3 protein: CASSPLESNYGYTF
clone size: NA; D gene: NA; J gene: TRBJ1-4; V gene: TRBV9; CDR3 DNA: TGTGCCAGCAGCGTAGGGGAAGGGGAATTTGGGGAAAAACTGTTTTTT; CDR3 protein: CASSVGEGEFGEKLFF
clone size: NA; D gene: NA; J gene: TRBJ1-1; V gene: TRBV12-5; CDR3 DNA: TGTGCTAGTGGTTTGGACAGGGAGACTGAAGCTTTCTTT; CDR3 protein: CASGLDRETEAFF
clone size: NA; D gene: NA; J gene: TRBJ2-5; V gene: TRBV7-8; CDR3 DNA: TGTGCCAGCAGCTTAGGCGGGACTGGGGGGGAGACCCAGTACTTC; CDR3 protein: CASSLGGTGGETQYF
clone size: NA; D gene: TRBD2; J gene: TRBJ2-2; V gene: TRBV28; CDR3 DNA: TGTGCCAGCAGTCCACTCAACCCTTCAGGGACTACGAACACCGGGGAGCTGTTTTTT; CDR3 protein: CASSPLNPSGTTNTGELFF
clone size: NA; D gene: NA; J gene: TRBJ1-6; V gene: TRBV4-1; CDR3 DNA: TGCGCCAGCAGCCAAGTGGTACAGGGTGGCTCACCCCTCCACTTT; CDR3 protein: CASSQVVQGGSPLHF
clone size: NA; D gene: NA; J gene: TRBJ2-5; V gene: TRBV6-1; CDR3 DNA: TGTGCCAGCACCCAGTCTTTAAAGACCCAGTACTTC; CDR3 protein: CASTQSLKTQYF
clone size: few; D gene: NA; J gene: TRBJ1-1; V gene: TRBV29-1; CDR3 DNA: TGCAGCGCCCAAGGACTAAACACTGAAGCTTTCTTT; CDR3 protein: CSAQGLNTEAFF
clone size: NA; D gene: NA; J gene: TRBJ1-5; V gene: TRBV6-6; CDR3 DNA: TGTGCCAGCAGTTACGTTGGCAATCAGCCCCAGCATTTT; CDR3 protein: CASSYVGNQPQHF
clone size: once; D gene: NA; J gene: TRBJ2-2; V gene: TRBV11-2; CDR3 DNA: TGTGCCAGCAGCTTAGGGACAGCTTACACCGGGGAGCTGTTTTTT; CDR3 protein: CASSLGTAYTGELFF
clone size: NA; D gene: NA; J gene: TRBJ1-5; V gene: TRBV7-2; CDR3 DNA: TGTGCCAGCAGCTTATTATGGGAACAGCCCCAGCATTTT; CDR3 protein: CASSLLWEQPQHF
clone size: few; D gene: TRBD2; J gene: TRBJ2-3; V gene: TRBV7-2; CDR3 DNA: TGTGCCAGCAGCTTAGGGGGAGCGGGGGGGGTCACAGATACGCAGTATTTT; CDR3 protein: CASSLGGAGGVTDTQYF